These T cell receptor beta chains were read from a single sample in a study of beta chain features in type 1 diabetes. Measured with immunoSEQ multiplex PCR; TCRdb has only the in-frame clones, and not every one. The repertoire holds roughly 250,000 clones, roughly 20% seen once, with about 0.028% in the top ten. Sequences were obtained from naive CD4+ T cells from blood. These receptors were obtained from a woman between 40 and 50 years old with type 1 diabetes. Both conserved end residues are part of each CDR3. Each record gives: V gene, D gene, J gene, clone size, CDR3 length, CDR3 protein, CDR3 DNA. A D gene is named only where the DNA matches it firmly. Only part of the rows carry a size: once, few, many, or a class if the clone is expanded.

V: TRBV6-6; D: -; J: TRBJ1-5; size: few; length: 13; CDR3: CASSPNRDQPQHF; DNA: TGTGCCAGCAGTCCGAACAGGGATCAGCCCCAGCATTTT
V: TRBV10-3; D: -; J: TRBJ2-3; size: few; length: 13; CDR3: CATVDRVTDTQYF; DNA: TGTGCCACGGTGGACAGAGTCACAGATACGCAGTATTTT
V: TRBV27; D: -; J: TRBJ2-5; size: -; length: 11; CDR3: CATGAEETQYF; DNA: TGTGCCACCGGAGCGGAAGAGACCCAGTACTTC
V: TRBV6-5; D: -; J: TRBJ2-1; size: few; length: 15; CDR3: CASSYSTTTYNEQFF; DNA: TGTGCCAGCAGTTACTCGACCACTACATACAATGAGCAGTTCTTC
V: TRBV9; D: -; J: TRBJ2-7; size: -; length: 14; CDR3: CASSVVGEIGEQYF; DNA: TGTGCCAGCAGCGTAGTTGGGGAGATCGGCGAGCAGTACTTC
V: TRBV9; D: -; J: TRBJ2-1; size: -; length: 15; CDR3: CASSVGLLSYNEQFF; DNA: TGTGCCAGCAGCGTAGGACTGCTGTCCTACAATGAGCAGTTCTTC
V: TRBV7-9; D: -; J: TRBJ1-6; size: -; length: 16; CDR3: CASSSSPAAEHSPLHF; DNA: TGTGCCAGCAGCTCCTCACCCGCCGCAGAACACTCACCCCTCCACTTT
V: TRBV30; D: TRBD2; J: TRBJ2-7; size: -; length: 14; CDR3: CAWSSAGGTHEQYF; DNA: TGTGCCTGGAGTTCAGCGGGGGGAACCCACGAGCAGTACTTC
V: TRBV14; D: -; J: TRBJ2-7; size: -; length: 14; CDR3: CASSKGGSHYEQYF; DNA: TGTGCCAGCAGCAAAGGAGGCAGCCACTACGAGCAGTACTTC
V: TRBV10-3; D: TRBD1; J: TRBJ2-1; size: -; length: 12; CDR3: CAISTQGHEQFF; DNA: TGTGCCATCAGTACACAGGGGCATGAGCAGTTCTTC
V: TRBV19; D: -; J: TRBJ2-5; size: -; length: 13; CDR3: CASTVQGQETQYF; DNA: TGTGCCAGTACTGTCCAGGGCCAAGAGACCCAGTACTTC
V: TRBV18; D: TRBD1; J: TRBJ1-1; size: -; length: 14; CDR3: CASSPLGQGAEAFF; DNA: TGTGCCAGCTCACCACTAGGACAGGGGGCTGAAGCTTTCTTT
V: TRBV18; D: -; J: TRBJ2-1; size: -; length: 14; CDR3: CASSPDSSYNEQFF; DNA: TGTGCCAGCTCACCTGATAGTTCCTACAATGAGCAGTTCTTC
V: TRBV28; D: -; J: TRBJ1-2; size: -; length: 15; CDR3: CASSLPSRLDYGYTF; DNA: TGTGCCAGCAGTTTACCCAGCAGGCTGGACTATGGCTACACCTTC